The T cell receptor beta chain described here comes from a study of blood T cell repertoires in COVID-19. Libraries were prepared by immunoSEQ multiplex PCR; TCRdb keeps only in-frame clonotypes and omits some of them. This sample has about 260,000 clones, with 75% to 95% found just once. The CDR3 totals 13 residues. V dropped 4 bases and J dropped 2 bases, with 6 bases sitting between them. This chain connects TRBV12-3 or TRBV12-4 to TRBJ2-1; D is possibly TRBD2 (6 bases). This receptor was taken from a young adult with COVID-19, enrolled during active disease. What was sequenced was peripheral blood. Here the CDR3 reads CASSSSAYNEQFF. CDR3 sequence (DNA): TGTGCCAGCAGTTCTAGCGCCTACAATGAGCAGTTCTTC.